This record looks at one T cell receptor beta chain sequence and its context. The data stem from a study of long-term antiretroviral therapy in people with HIV. There are 14 residues in the CDR3. The V end was cut by 4 bases, the J end by 3 bases, with 10 bases between. The germline V gene has CDR1 GTSNPN and CDR2 SVGIG (reference sequence). Researchers ran immunoSEQ v3.0 at survey level. Per sample, sequencing targeted about 40,000-50,000 T-cell genomes. Data came from immunoSEQ multiplex PCR; TCRdb stores just in-frame clones and leaves some out. In the table there are tens of thousands of clones, about 86% of which are singletons.

Sequenced here: unsorted PBMCs, sampled 1.3 years after starting antiretroviral therapy. The source of this sequence is a man between 60 and 75 years old with HIV. The V and J genes are TRBV30 and TRBJ1-6; possible D gene TRBD1, 6 bases. The CDR3: CAWNRGVYNSPLHF. For the CDR3, the DNA is TGTGCCTGGAATAGGGGGGTCTATAATTCACCCCTCCACTTT.